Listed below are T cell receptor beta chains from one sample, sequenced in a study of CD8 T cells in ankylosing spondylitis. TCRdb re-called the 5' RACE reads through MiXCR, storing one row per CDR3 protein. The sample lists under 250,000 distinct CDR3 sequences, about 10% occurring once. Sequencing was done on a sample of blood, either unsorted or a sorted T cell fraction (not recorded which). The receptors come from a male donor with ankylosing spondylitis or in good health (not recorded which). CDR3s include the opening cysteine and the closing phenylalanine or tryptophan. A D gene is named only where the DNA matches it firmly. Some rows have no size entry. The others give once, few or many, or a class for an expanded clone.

CDR3 DNA: TGCGCCAGCAGCTTGGTTTTCAGCGGGCGATCCTACGAGCAGTACTTC
CDR3 protein: CASSLVFSGRSYEQYF
D gene: -
V gene: TRBV5-1
J gene: TRBJ2-7
clone size: many

CDR3 DNA: TGTGCCAGCAGCGTAGATCCGGAACTAGCGGGAGTCCGCTACGAGCAGTACTTC
CDR3 protein: CASSVDPELAGVRYEQYF
D gene: TRBD2
V gene: TRBV9
J gene: TRBJ2-7
clone size: many

CDR3 DNA: TGTGCCAGTAACACCGGGACAGGGAAGTACAATGAGCAGTTCTTC
CDR3 protein: CASNTGTGKYNEQFF
D gene: TRBD1
V gene: TRBV19
J gene: TRBJ2-1
clone size: few

CDR3 DNA: TGTGCCACCAGTGACCCGGACCGGCCAGATACGCAGTATTTT
CDR3 protein: CATSDPDRPDTQYF
D gene: -
V gene: TRBV24-1
J gene: TRBJ2-3
clone size: many

CDR3 DNA: TGTGCCACCAGTGATGACTCCCACGATACGCAGTATTTT
CDR3 protein: CATSDDSHDTQYF
D gene: -
V gene: TRBV24-1
J gene: TRBJ2-3
clone size: many

CDR3 DNA: TGCAGTGCTGTCCGGGACAGGGCAGGAAACACCATATATTTT
CDR3 protein: CSAVRDRAGNTIYF
D gene: TRBD1
V gene: TRBV20-1
J gene: TRBJ1-3
clone size: -

CDR3 DNA: TGTGCCTGGAGTCCGGGGCGCAGCAATCAGCCCCAGCATTTT
CDR3 protein: CAWSPGRSNQPQHF
D gene: -
V gene: TRBV30
J gene: TRBJ1-5
clone size: many

CDR3 DNA: TGCAGTGCTAGGTCAGGTTGGTCGGAGACCCAGTACTTC
CDR3 protein: CSARSGWSETQYF
D gene: -
V gene: TRBV20-1
J gene: TRBJ2-5
clone size: few

CDR3 DNA: TGTGCCAGCAGCTCCGAGACTATCCTGTACCCCGATACGCAGTATTTT
CDR3 protein: CASSSETILYPDTQYF
D gene: -
V gene: TRBV5-5
J gene: TRBJ2-3
clone size: many

CDR3 DNA: TGCGCCAGCAGCTTTGAAGCGTCCGCAGATACGCAGTATTTT
CDR3 protein: CASSFEASADTQYF
D gene: -
V gene: TRBV5-1
J gene: TRBJ2-3
clone size: -

CDR3 DNA: TGTGCCAGCAGCTTGATTCAGGGCGCCACTGAAGCTTTCTTT
CDR3 protein: CASSLIQGATEAFF
D gene: -
V gene: TRBV7-2
J gene: TRBJ1-1
clone size: many

CDR3 DNA: TGTGCCAGCAGCCGGACAGGAAACAACTATGGCTACACCTTC
CDR3 protein: CASSRTGNNYGYTF
D gene: TRBD1
V gene: TRBV6-1
J gene: TRBJ1-2
clone size: few

CDR3 DNA: TGTGCCAGCAGCGGGGTGAACACCGGGGAGCTGTTTTTT
CDR3 protein: CASSGVNTGELFF
D gene: -
V gene: TRBV14
J gene: TRBJ2-2
clone size: -

CDR3 DNA: TGTGCCAGCAGCCCAGAACTTAATGAAAAACTGTTTTTT
CDR3 protein: CASSPELNEKLFF
D gene: -
V gene: TRBV7-2
J gene: TRBJ1-4
clone size: -

CDR3 DNA: TGTGCCACCAGCCAAGGCGGACAGGGGACGTCCTACGAGCAGTACTTC
CDR3 protein: CATSQGGQGTSYEQYF
D gene: TRBD1
V gene: TRBV15
J gene: TRBJ2-7
clone size: many

CDR3 DNA: TGTGCCAGCAGCCCAAACAGGGACTCCTACAATGAGCAGTTCTTC
CDR3 protein: CASSPNRDSYNEQFF
D gene: -
V gene: TRBV7-9
J gene: TRBJ2-1
clone size: many

CDR3 DNA: TGTGCCAGCAGCTTGGAGCGAGGAAACACCATATATTTT
CDR3 protein: CASSLERGNTIYF
D gene: -
V gene: TRBV5-5
J gene: TRBJ1-3
clone size: many

CDR3 DNA: TGCAGTGCTACCTTGCTAGGAGTTCGGAACACTGAAGCTTTCTTT
CDR3 protein: CSATLLGVRNTEAFF
D gene: -
V gene: TRBV20-1
J gene: TRBJ1-1
clone size: many

CDR3 DNA: TGTGCCAGCAGCGTAAGGGGGCTCGGAGATACGCAGTATTTT
CDR3 protein: CASSVRGLGDTQYF
D gene: TRBD1
V gene: TRBV9
J gene: TRBJ2-3
clone size: many

CDR3 DNA: TGTGCCAGCGGCCTGAGGAGCGAGCAGTTCTTC
CDR3 protein: CASGLRSEQFF
D gene: -
V gene: TRBV9
J gene: TRBJ2-1
clone size: many

CDR3 DNA: TGTGCCACCAGCAGAGAGAGGGACCACTACAATGAGCAGTTCTTC
CDR3 protein: CATSRERDHYNEQFF
D gene: -
V gene: TRBV15
J gene: TRBJ2-1
clone size: many

CDR3 DNA: TGCGCCAGCAGCTGGAACCGCCAGGGGAGCTCCTACGAGCAGTACTTC
CDR3 protein: CASSWNRQGSSYEQYF
D gene: -
V gene: TRBV5-1
J gene: TRBJ2-7
clone size: many

CDR3 DNA: TGCAGTGCTAGAGCGGTGCCAGCCTCGAACACTGAAGCTTTCTTT
CDR3 protein: CSARAVPASNTEAFF
D gene: -
V gene: TRBV20-1
J gene: TRBJ1-1
clone size: many

CDR3 DNA: TGCGCCAGCAGCCCTCAGTCTCGGGCTTGGTCAGATACGCAGTATTTT
CDR3 protein: CASSPQSRAWSDTQYF
D gene: -
V gene: TRBV4-1
J gene: TRBJ2-3
clone size: many

CDR3 DNA: TGTGCCAGCAGTTTAGGGGACGCCAAAAACATTCAGTACTTC
CDR3 protein: CASSLGDAKNIQYF
D gene: -
V gene: TRBV12-3/TRBV12-4
J gene: TRBJ2-4
clone size: many

CDR3 DNA: TGTGCCAGCAGCCCAGGACAGGGTCGTACTGAAAAACTGTTTTTT
CDR3 protein: CASSPGQGRTEKLFF
D gene: TRBD1
V gene: TRBV12-3/TRBV12-4
J gene: TRBJ1-4
clone size: many

CDR3 DNA: TGCAGCACTTTCGGGGCGGGACGCCAAGAGACCCAGTACTTC
CDR3 protein: CSTFGAGRQETQYF
D gene: -
V gene: TRBV20-1
J gene: TRBJ2-5
clone size: many

CDR3 DNA: TGTGCCTGGAGTTACCTTGGAACTAATGAAAAACTGTTTTTT
CDR3 protein: CAWSYLGTNEKLFF
D gene: -
V gene: TRBV30
J gene: TRBJ1-4
clone size: many

CDR3 DNA: TGCAGTGCTTATGGGGGGGGGCAAGAGGATTCACCCCTCCACTTT
CDR3 protein: CSAYGGGQEDSPLHF
D gene: -
V gene: TRBV20-1
J gene: TRBJ1-6
clone size: many

CDR3 DNA: TGTGCCAGCACTCACATTTCCCTGAATGAAGCTTTCTTT
CDR3 protein: CASTHISLNEAFF
D gene: -
V gene: TRBV12-3/TRBV12-4
J gene: TRBJ1-1
clone size: many

CDR3 DNA: TGTGCCATCGCTAGTGGGGCGGGAGGGCCTTCGGATACGCAGTATTTT
CDR3 protein: CAIASGAGGPSDTQYF
D gene: TRBD2
V gene: TRBV10-3
J gene: TRBJ2-3
clone size: once

CDR3 DNA: TGCAGCGCGGGAAACCCCTACGAGCAGTACTTC
CDR3 protein: CSAGNPYEQYF
D gene: -
V gene: TRBV29-1
J gene: TRBJ2-7
clone size: many

CDR3 DNA: TGTGCCAGCACTCGATCAGATACGCAGTATTTT
CDR3 protein: CASTRSDTQYF
D gene: -
V gene: TRBV12-3/TRBV12-4
J gene: TRBJ2-3
clone size: many

CDR3 DNA: TGTGCCAGCAGTGAAGAGGGGACAGAGGCTAACTATGGCTACACCTTC
CDR3 protein: CASSEEGTEANYGYTF
D gene: TRBD1
V gene: TRBV6-1
J gene: TRBJ1-2
clone size: few

CDR3 DNA: TGTGCCAGCAGTGAGGGACAGAGTCTTAATTCACCCCTCCACTTT
CDR3 protein: CASSEGQSLNSPLHF
D gene: TRBD1
V gene: TRBV2
J gene: TRBJ1-6
clone size: many

CDR3 DNA: TGTGCCAGCAGTTTGATGGCGGGATCCCCTACCTACGAGCAGTACTTC
CDR3 protein: CASSLMAGSPTYEQYF
D gene: -
V gene: TRBV27
J gene: TRBJ2-7
clone size: many

CDR3 DNA: TGTGCCTCCGGGACAGGGCCGAGCTCCTACAATGAGCAGTTCTTC
CDR3 protein: CASGTGPSSYNEQFF
D gene: TRBD1
V gene: TRBV30
J gene: TRBJ2-1
clone size: many

CDR3 DNA: TGTGCCTTACTTCCGGGACAGGGTCAGAATGAGCAGTTCTTC
CDR3 protein: CALLPGQGQNEQFF
D gene: TRBD1
V gene: TRBV30
J gene: TRBJ2-1
clone size: -

CDR3 DNA: TGTGCCAGCAGCCTACAGGTTTCCACCGGGGAGCTGTTTTTT
CDR3 protein: CASSLQVSTGELFF
D gene: -
V gene: TRBV7-2
J gene: TRBJ2-2
clone size: -

CDR3 DNA: TGTGCCAGCAGCTTGAGGCAGGGGTTCGGGGATGAGCAGTTCTTC
CDR3 protein: CASSLRQGFGDEQFF
D gene: -
V gene: TRBV5-6
J gene: TRBJ2-1
clone size: many